The 3 T cell receptor beta chains below all came from one sample that was sequenced in a study of identical twins. Via MiXCR, TCRdb re-called the 5' RACE reads, giving one row per CDR3 protein. The sample contains hundreds of thousands of distinct CDR3 sequences, roughly 7% of which appear only once. This sample also appeared in a second study, on yellow fever vaccine responses in identical twins.

Sequencing was carried out using memory (CD45RO+) T cells sorted from blood. The source is a woman aged 18-29 years in good health.

This clonotype has ten or more counts. The genes are TRBV7-7 and TRBJ2-5; D perhaps matches TRBD1 (5 bases). The CDR3 has 13 amino acids. Trimming shortened V by 2 bases and J by 5 bases, and 9 bases separated the two germline ends. Germline loops: CDR1 SSHAT, CDR2 FNYEAQ (reference sequence). Written as DNA, the CDR3 is TGTGCCAGCAGCTTACAGGGCCTCGAGACCCAGTACTTC. Translating it yields CASSLQGLETQYF.

There are many counts of this clonotype. The V call is TRBV14, the J call TRBJ1-1; D is unclear. Trimming stripped 4 bases from V and 1 base from J, with 7 bases between. The germline gives CDR1 SGHDN, CDR2 FVKESK. The CDR3 length is 13 residues. DNA of the CDR3: TGTGCCAGCAGCCTATCTCAGAACACTGAAGCTTTCTTT. It codes for CASSLSQNTEAFF.

This clonotype has a count of ten or more. The rearrangement joins TRBV5-1 to TRBJ2-3; D is perhaps TRBD1 or TRBD2 (5 bases each). Germline V gene lookup returns CDR1 SGHRS and CDR2 YFSETQ. The germline V and J ends were trimmed by 1 base and 2 bases, with 8 bases remaining between them. The CDR3 runs 14 residues. The CDR3 bases are TGCGCCAGCAGCTTGTCGGGGCCCACAGATACGCAGTATTTT. Residues: CASSLSGPTDTQYF.